These 16 T cell receptor beta chains were sequenced from one sample in a study of control samples from healthy donors and cancer patients. The protocol was immunoSEQ multiplex PCR, while the TCRdb copy is restricted to in-frame clones and leaves out a portion. Among 150,000 to 180,000 clones listed, over 85% were seen once. Material for sequencing was blood. These receptors all come from a man aged 40-49 years in good health.

This clone was counted between two and nine times. The chain combines TRBV5-1 with TRBJ2-2; a weak D match, TRBD1 (6 bases). Germline loops: CDR1 SGHRS, CDR2 YFSETQ. The CDR3 totals 14 residues. V lost 5 bases and J 4 bases, leaving 12 bases between the germline ends. CDR3 sequence reads: CASRYGTLTGELFF. The CDR3 bases are TGCGCCAGCAGGTATGGGACACTCACCGGGGAGCTGTTTTTT.

The chain carries TRBV10-2 and TRBJ2-7; TRBD2 might be the D (7 bases). The CDR3 is made up of 15 amino acids. Per germline, CDR1 WSHSY and CDR2 SAAADI. V dropped 10 bases and J dropped 0 bases, with 19 bases sitting between them. The CDR3: CATRPWEGVSYEQYF. CDR3 in DNA: TGCGCCACCCGCCCCTGGGAGGGGGTCTCCTACGAGCAGTACTTC.

This clone was seen only a few times. This chain uses TRBV2 with TRBJ1-5, with 10 bases that match TRBD1. CDR3 length: 19 amino acids. V lost 6 bases, J lost 9 bases, and 23 bases stayed unmatched. CDR1 is SNHLY, CDR2 FYNNEI, per germline. The DNA for the CDR3 is TGTGCCAGCAGGGGACGACGCGGGGCGGGGACAGGGGTCTATGGGCCCCAGCATTTT. This codes for CASRGRRGAGTGVYGPQHF.

The chain carries TRBV3-1 (or the pseudogene TRBV3-2) and TRBJ2-5; D remains ambiguous. CDR3 length equals 16 residues. The V and J ends lost 3 bases and 5 bases respectively, with 19 bases between them. Per germline, CDR1 LGHDT and CDR2 YNNKEL (reference sequence). CDR3 loop: CASSQNRYITHETQYF. In nucleotides, the CDR3 is TGTGCCAGCAGCCAGAACAGATACATAACTCACGAGACCCAGTACTTC.

V is TRBV30 and J is TRBJ2-2; the D gene could be TRBD1 or TRBD2 (7 bases each). The length of the CDR3 is 15 residues. Germline CDR1 GTSNPN, CDR2 SVGIG (reference sequence). V gave up 3 bases and J gave up 7 bases, with 18 bases separating them. The CDR3 DNA reads as TGTGCCTGGAGCAAGGGAGGGGGCCTAGGCGGGGAGCTGTTTTTT. This sequence encodes CAWSKGGGLGGELFF.

This chain connects TRBV5-1 to TRBJ1-1, with D perhaps matching TRBD1 (6 bases). The CDR3 consists of 12 residues. CDR1 SGHRS and CDR2 YFSETQ come from the germline V gene. Trimming cost V 4 bases and J 8 bases, with 12 bases left between them. The DNA of the CDR3 is TGCGCCAGCAGCCTGGGGACACCAGAAGCTTTCTTT. Translated, it gives CASSLGTPEAFF.

For this clone: Other nucleotide sequences from this sample produce the same CDR3. V is TRBV10-3 and J is TRBJ2-7; D is possibly TRBD1 or TRBD2 (6 bases each). CDR1 and CDR2 (germline): ENHRY, SYGVKD. This CDR3 has 15 residues. Trimming left V 6 bases short and J 4 bases short, with 19 bases between. This CDR3 reads CAIRRGEGGRYEQYF. The CDR3 DNA sequence: TGTGCCATCAGGAGGGGGGAAGGGGGGCGTTACGAGCAGTACTTC.

V gene TRBV6-1 combines with J gene TRBJ1-6; D not resolved. The V and J ends lost 2 bases and 7 bases respectively, with 21 bases between them. The V gene's germline CDR1 is MNHNS and CDR2 SASEGT. The CDR3 contains 18 residues. In DNA, the CDR3 is TGTGCCAGCAGTGAACGCCCCGGCGGGAGACTCAACAATTCACCCCTCCACTTT. Protein: CASSERPGGRLNNSPLHF.

The J gene is TRBJ2-1, the V gene TRBV28; possibly TRBD2 for D (5 bases). V dropped 3 bases and J dropped 7 bases, with 13 bases sitting between them. The CDR3 covers 14 residues. Looked up from germline, CDR1 is MDHEN and CDR2 is SYDVKM. DNA of the CDR3: TGTGCCAGCAGTTTTGGTACGGGGAGAAATGAGCAGTTCTTC. As protein: CASSFGTGRNEQFF.

This clone appeared once. This chain uses TRBV12-3 or TRBV12-4 with TRBJ2-7; TRBD2 might be the D (5 bases). The CDR3 extends over 13 amino acids. V lost 4 bases and J 1 base, leaving 8 bases between the germline ends. CDR3 coding DNA: TGTGCCAGCAGTTCCGGGGTATCCTACGAGCAGTACTTC. It specifies CASSSGVSYEQYF.

V is TRBV5-1 and J is TRBJ1-6, with 9 bases lining up with TRBD1. Germline V gene sequence: CDR1 SGHRS, CDR2 YFSETQ. Trimming removed 4 bases from V and 5 bases from J; junction bases left unmatched: 10. This CDR3 has 17 amino acids. CDR3 residues: CASSGDRDGVDNSPLHF. The CDR3 DNA reads as TGCGCCAGCAGCGGGGACAGGGACGGGGTCGATAATTCACCCCTCCACTTT. The full variable domain, in which reference TRBV5-1 and TRBJ1-6 provide the parts outside the CDR3, is KAGVTQTPRYLIKTRGQQVTLSCSPISGHRSVSWYQQTPGQGLQFLFEYFSETQRNKGNFPGRFSGRQFSNSRSEMNVSTLELGDSALYLCASSGDRDGVDNSPLHFGNGTRLTVT.

This chain links TRBV11-3 with TRBJ2-5; 8 nucleotides agree with TRBD1. The V and J ends lost 4 bases and 0 bases, in that order; junction bases with no gene match: 7. Germline-derived CDR1 and CDR2 are SGHNT and YENEEA. CDR3 length equals 16 residues. CDR3 DNA sequence: TGTGCCAGCAGCTCAGGGGGCAGTCTGTACCAAGAGACCCAGTACTTC. Amino acid sequence: CASSSGGSLYQETQYF.

V usage is TRBV6-4 and J usage is TRBJ2-3; 9 bases line up with TRBD2. The V and J ends lost 2 bases and 6 bases, in that order; junction bases with no gene match: 3. This CDR3 is built from 14 residues. The germline gives CDR1 MRHNA, CDR2 SNTAGT. The CDR3 DNA reads as TGTGCCAGCAGTGACAGCGGGGGGTCGGATACGCAGTATTTT. Amino acids: CASSDSGGSDTQYF.

CDR3 sequence: CAWSVAGNTEAFF. In DNA, the CDR3 is TGTGCCTGGAGTGTGGCAGGGAACACTGAAGCTTTCTTT. V is TRBV30 and J is TRBJ1-1, with D unclear. V dropped 0 bases and J dropped 1 base, with 6 bases sitting between them. This CDR3 spans 13 amino acids. Germline V gives CDR1 GTSNPN, CDR2 SVGIG (reference sequence). Supplemented by reference TRBV30 and TRBJ1-1, the full variable domain reads SQTIHQWPATLVQPVGSPLSLECTVEGTSNPNLYWYRQAAGRGLQLLFYSVGIGQISSEVPQNLSASRPQDRQFILSSKKLLLSDSGFYLCAWSVAGNTEAFFGQGTRLTVV.

As to this clone: Other DNA sequences within the sample encode an identical CDR3. CDR3 in amino acids: CASSPQGGNTEAFF. In DNA form, the CDR3 reads TGTGCCAGCTCACCACAAGGGGGTAACACTGAAGCTTTCTTT. The J gene is TRBJ1-1, the V gene TRBV18; D may be TRBD1 (6 bases). The germline V gene has CDR1 KGHSH and CDR2 LQKENI. Trimming left V 1 base short and J 2 bases short, with 8 bases between. CDR3 length: 14 residues.

The chain has TRBV7-9 and TRBJ1-2; the match to TRBD1 covers 8 bases. This CDR3 contains 15 residues. V lost 3 bases to trimming and J lost 8 bases; unmatched junction nucleotides: 11. CDR1 is SEHNR, CDR2 FQNEAQ, per germline (reference sequence). The CDR3 nucleotides read TGTGCCAGCAGCTTCCCCGGACAGGGTAGAAACGGCTACACCTTC. Protein: CASSFPGQGRNGYTF.